The 11 T cell receptor beta chains reported below all come from one sample, sequenced in a study of T cell responses to AZD1222 COVID-19 vaccine. Only in-frame clones appear in the TCRdb table, and some are missing; sequencing was by immunoSEQ multiplex PCR. The sample contains approximately 90,000 clones, 75% to 90% of which appear only once. Sample: peripheral blood, taken 28 days after the second AZD1222 dose. These receptors were obtained from an adult who received the AZD1222 COVID-19 vaccine.

This sequence joins TRBV14 and TRBJ2-5; D is unclear. The CDR3 is made up of 12 amino acids. Germline V lookup: CDR1 SGHDN, CDR2 FVKESK. V gave up 6 bases and J gave up 5 bases, with 10 bases separating them. Written as DNA, the CDR3 is TGTGCCAGCAGTCAAAAGAGGGAGACCCAGTACTTC. This sequence encodes CASSQKRETQYF.

V usage is TRBV5-3 and J usage is TRBJ1-2, with 7 bases lining up with TRBD1. TRBV5-3 is flagged as an ORF with uncertain function. The CDR3 contains 17 residues. The J segment lost 5 bases and the V segment lost 10 bases, leaving 23 bases of the junction unmatched. For the CDR3, the DNA is TGTGCCCAACAGACCCCCTCCGGGACAGAGTTTTATTATGGCTACACCTTC. Translating gives CAQQTPSGTEFYYGYTF.

V usage is TRBV28 and J usage is TRBJ1-2; D not resolved. The CDR3 spans 13 residues. CDR1 and CDR2 from the germline V gene are MDHEN and SYDVKM. V was cut by 3 bases and J by 7 bases, with 12 bases left in between. CDR3 residues: CASSLLHVSGYTF. In DNA, the CDR3 is TGTGCCAGCAGTTTGCTCCACGTTTCTGGCTACACCTTC.

This clone occurred a few times. V is TRBV7-8 and J is TRBJ1-1; D not certain. Germline V lookup: CDR1 SGHVS, CDR2 FQNEAQ. Trimming left V 3 bases short and J 6 bases short, with 17 bases between. This CDR3 has 15 amino acids. The CDR3 DNA reads as TGTGCCAGCAGCTTCTCTCAAGGACCAAACGCTGAAGCTTTCTTT. Residues: CASSFSQGPNAEAFF.

The V call is TRBV30, the J call TRBJ2-3; no reliable D call. Germline CDR1 is GTSNPN and CDR2 is SVGIG (reference sequence). This CDR3 region has 13 residues. The germline V and J ends were trimmed by 0 bases and 5 bases, with 9 bases remaining between them. As DNA, the CDR3 is TGTGCCTGGAGTGTACGGGCTCGAGATACGCAGTATTTT. Translating gives CAWSVRARDTQYF.

This chain links TRBV7-3 with TRBJ1-4, with D perhaps matching TRBD1 (5 bases). This CDR3 comprises 16 residues. The V end lost 2 bases, the J end lost 11 bases, and 21 bases lay between the germline ends. Germline values: CDR1 SGHTA, CDR2 FQGTGA. The CDR3 DNA sequence: TGTGCCAGCAGCTTAGGATCCCCCAGGGAGGGGAGCAAACTGTTTTTT. Translation gives CASSLGSPREGSKLFF.

The chain joins TRBV5-1 to TRBJ1-1; D remains unclear. Deletions cut 6 bases from V and 0 bases from J, with 9 bases between. CDR3 length equals 13 residues. The V gene's germline CDR1 is SGHRS and CDR2 YFSETQ. CDR3 sequence: CASMEGLNTEAFF. As DNA, the CDR3 is TGCGCCAGCATGGAAGGGCTGAACACTGAAGCTTTCTTT.

The chain couples TRBV11-2 to TRBJ1-3; no reliable D call. CDR3 length: 14 amino acids. Germline CDR1 is SGHAT and CDR2 is FQNNGV. V was trimmed by 4 bases and J by 1 base, leaving 8 bases between them. CDR3 loop: CASSSTRSGNTIYF. The CDR3, as DNA: TGTGCCAGCAGCTCCACTCGGTCTGGAAACACCATATATTTT.

The chain recombines TRBV20-1 with TRBJ2-1; D may be TRBD1 (6 bases). Trimming pared 3 bases from V and 3 bases from J, leaving 18 bases between. Germline assignment: CDR1 DFQATT and CDR2 SNEGSKA (reference sequence). The CDR3 extends over 16 amino acids. The CDR3 DNA is TGCAGTGCTAGTGATGGACAGCGCGGTCACTACAATGAGCAGTTCTTC. Translating gives CSASDGQRGHYNEQFF.

V is TRBV30 and J is TRBJ1-6; TRBD1 is a possible D gene (5 bases). This CDR3 is 12 amino acids long. The V gene lost 8 bases and the J gene lost 8 bases, with 13 bases spanning the gap. Per germline, CDR1 GTSNPN and CDR2 SVGIG (reference sequence). The CDR3 here is CAVTGGDSPLHF. DNA of the CDR3: TGTGCCGTAACCGGGGGGGATTCACCCCTCCACTTT. Full variable domain (missing parts from reference TRBV30 and TRBJ1-6): SQTIHQWPATLVQPVGSPLSLECTVEGTSNPNLYWYRQAAGRGLQLLFYSVGIGQISSEVPQNLSASRPQDRQFILSSKKLLLSDSGFYLCAVTGGDSPLHFGNGTRLTVT.

This clone was counted only a few times. V usage is TRBV2 and J usage is TRBJ1-3; D unclear. CDR1 and CDR2 from the germline V gene are SNHLY and FYNNEI. This CDR3 spans 14 amino acids. Trimming took 5 bases from V and 1 from J, leaving 9 bases between them. The CDR3 spells CASSPRESGNTIYF. The CDR3 coding sequence is TGTGCCAGCAGTCCCCGGGAATCTGGAAACACCATATATTTT.